This T cell receptor beta chain was retrieved from a study of CD8 T cells in ankylosing spondylitis. Study-wide results and limits: Seven to nine highly homologous variants made up a TCR beta motif, and this motif appeared characteristic of ankylosing spondylitis blood.

This clonotype was counted at least ten times. Its specificity is unknown. Using quantitative 5'-RACE with molecular barcodes, the authors made TCR beta libraries. MiXCR, run by TCRdb on the 5' RACE reads, gives a single entry per CDR3 protein. This sample has roughly 100,000 distinct CDR3 sequences; about 8.5% occur once, and the top ten carry 9.9%. The sample consisted of blood, either unsorted or a sorted T cell fraction (not recorded which). The sequence derives from a male donor with ankylosing spondylitis or in good health (not recorded which).

This chain's CDR3 is CASSLKSGSTDTQYF. DNA of the CDR3: TGTGCCAGCAGCTTGAAAAGCGGTAGCACAGATACGCAGTATTTT. V usage is TRBV5-6 and J usage is TRBJ2-3, with D possibly matching TRBD2 (5 bases). Germline loops: CDR1 SGHDT, CDR2 YYEEEE. CDR3 length: 15 residues. V lost 1 base to trimming and J lost 0 bases, with 9 bases between them.